This T cell receptor beta chain is from a study of blood T cell repertoires in COVID-19. Study-wide background: Spain, Italy and the United States supplied samples that represented acute and convalescent COVID-19. From T cells, B-cell-depleted T cells, or PBMCs came the material, which was cDNA or gDNA.

V gave up 5 bases and J gave up 4 bases; unmatched junction bases: 10. CDR1 SGHRS and CDR2 YFSETQ come from the germline V gene. The CDR3 covers 15 residues. Per the study methods: Quantification of nucleated cells was approximated via reference gene primer amplification. Repertoires were generated with immunoSEQ multiplex PCR, while TCRdb's copy carries only in-frame clones and drops some. D and trimming come from the DNA, and the V and J calls and clone size come from that table. The top ten hold around 5.9% of the sample, which has about 130,000 clones, about 70% seen once. V usage is TRBV5-1 and J usage is TRBJ2-7; TRBD1 aligns across 9 bases. This TCR was sampled from a man aged 60-69 years with acute or convalescent COVID-19. Sequencing input: peripheral blood. CDR3 amino acids: CASRKSPGQGYEQYF. The CDR3 DNA reads as TGCGCCAGCAGAAAAAGTCCGGGACAGGGTTACGAGCAGTACTTC.